The present T cell receptor (beta chain) was sequenced within a study of T cell repertoires in cytomegalovirus infection. Across the whole study: Public signatures in TCR beta pointed to CMV infection and matching HLA type.

Broader study findings: Ex vivo, HLA-C-restricted CMV-specific TCR beta clonotypes prevailed over the rest of the response.

This CDR3 has 18 amino acids. Trimming pared 6 bases from V and 0 bases from J, leaving 23 bases between. Germline assignment: CDR1 SGHVS and CDR2 FQNEAQ. The sample holds a few counts of this clonotype. As yet, its antigen is unknown. TCRdb used MiXCR to reprocess the reads, holding one entry per CDR3 protein. The table records more than 650,000 distinct CDR3 sequences, about a third of them present only once. This sequence originates from a human donor in good health (CMV status not recorded). Some clones in this sample may be carry-over from other donors' samples. Sample: PBMCs. The rearrangement links TRBV7-8 to TRBJ1-1; the D gene is possibly TRBD1 (5 bases). The CDR3 region has the DNA TGTGCCAGCAGGATTAGTAGGGTGCTTGGGGGGATGAACACTGAAGCTTTCTTT. Translation gives CASRISRVLGGMNTEAFF.